Listed below are T cell receptor beta chains from one sample, sequenced in a study of blood T cell repertoires in COVID-19. Clones were sequenced by immunoSEQ multiplex PCR, and TCRdb holds only the in-frame ones, with some missing. This sample yields about 480,000 clones, of which about 90% are seen a single time; over 1.5% belongs to the top ten. Sequenced sample: PBMCs or T cells enriched from blood (not recorded which). The receptor source for this set is a woman under 30 with acute COVID-19. The CDR3 runs from the conserved cysteine through the conserved F or W. D genes are given only for firm matches. Size is stated for part of the rows, as once, few or many counts, or as a class when the clone is expanded.

V	D	size	J	DNA	CDR3
TRBV13	TRBD1	-	TRBJ1-3	TGTGCCAGCGGGACAGGGGTCGGAAACACCATATATTTT	CASGTGVGNTIYF
TRBV24-1	TRBD2	-	TRBJ2-2	TGTGCCACCACCGGGGGAGCGGGAGAATACACCGGGGAGCTGTTTTTT	CATTGGAGEYTGELFF
TRBV7-9	-	-	TRBJ2-2	TGTGCCAGCAGCTTAGTCCTGGGGGGCACCGGGGAGCTGTTTTTT	CASSLVLGGTGELFF
TRBV6-1	-	-	TRBJ1-5	TGTGCCAGCAGTGAAGTATGGAGGAGATATAGCAATCAGCCCCAGCATTTT	CASSEVWRRYSNQPQHF
TRBV9	TRBD2	-	TRBJ2-7	TGTGCCAGCAGCGTAGTCGCTAGCGGTTACGAGCAGTACTTC	CASSVVASGYEQYF
TRBV4-1	TRBD1	-	TRBJ1-5	TGCGCCAGCAGCCACTCAGGACAGGGGAGGAATCAGCCCCAGCATTTT	CASSHSGQGRNQPQHF
TRBV2	-	-	TRBJ1-2	TGTGCCAGCAGTCACATGGACTATGGCTACACCTTC	CASSHMDYGYTF
TRBV20-1	-	-	TRBJ1-1	TGCAGTGCTAGTGAGGGAGGATATGGTCGGGCTTTCTTT	CSASEGGYGRAFF
TRBV7-9	TRBD1	-	TRBJ1-5	TGTGCCAGCAGCTTAGCCCAGGGGGATGGCAATCAGCCCCAGCATTTT	CASSLAQGDGNQPQHF
TRBV28	TRBD1	once	TRBJ1-2	TGTGCCAGCACCTTGGGACAGGAGGGAGGCTACACCTTC	CASTLGQEGGYTF
TRBV28	TRBD1	-	TRBJ1-5	TGTGCCAGCAGGCTAGGGGGCTATCAGCCCCAGCATTTT	CASRLGGYQPQHF
TRBV14	TRBD1	-	TRBJ1-6	TGTGCCAGCAGCCGTGGACAGGGTTATTCACCCCTCCACTTT	CASSRGQGYSPLHF
TRBV5-5	-	-	TRBJ2-4	TGTGCCAGCAGCTTGGCCAGCGGTAACAACATTCAGTACTTC	CASSLASGNNIQYF
TRBV6-2/TRBV6-3	TRBD2	-	TRBJ2-7	TGTGCCAGCAGCGAACCGAGACTAGCCCTATACGAGCAGTACTTC	CASSEPRLALYEQYF
TRBV11-3	-	-	TRBJ2-3	TGTGCCAGCAGCTTAGGAGGGAGTGAGGCAGATACGCAGTATTTT	CASSLGGSEADTQYF
TRBV9	TRBD1	-	TRBJ2-3	TGTGCCAGCAGCACACAGGGGAGCACAGATACGCAGTATTTT	CASSTQGSTDTQYF
TRBV4-1	-	once	TRBJ1-2	TGCGCCAGCAGCCAAGTCTTGGACAGATCGGAGGGCTACACCTTC	CASSQVLDRSEGYTF
TRBV27	TRBD1	-	TRBJ2-7	TGTGCCAGCAGCCCCTACAGGGGGTCCTACGAGCAGTACTTC	CASSPYRGSYEQYF
TRBV5-5	TRBD1	-	TRBJ2-3	TGTGCCAGCAGCTCGGGACAGGGTTTAGGGACAGATACGCAGTATTTT	CASSSGQGLGTDTQYF
TRBV5-1	TRBD1	-	TRBJ1-1	TGCGCCAGCAGCTTGGGCAGACAGGGAATGAACACTGAAGCTTTCTTT	CASSLGRQGMNTEAFF
TRBV29-1	TRBD1	-	TRBJ1-3	TGCAGCGTGGGACAGGGGGCTGGAAACACCATATATTTT	CSVGQGAGNTIYF
TRBV28	-	-	TRBJ2-1	TGTGCCAGCAAGGGGCACAATGAGCAGTTCTTC	CASKGHNEQFF
TRBV19	-	-	TRBJ1-2	TGTGCCAGTAACCCGGGGGAGGCCTATGGCTACACCTTC	CASNPGEAYGYTF
TRBV7-2	-	-	TRBJ2-1	TGTGCCAGCAGCCATAGACAGGCCAGGGCGTTCTTC	CASSHRQARAFF
TRBV30	-	-	TRBJ1-1	TGTGCCTGGGCTTATCGGACGGACATGAACACTGAAGCTTTCTTT	CAWAYRTDMNTEAFF
TRBV11-2	-	-	TRBJ2-7	TGTGCCAGCAGCCGACACTTTAACTACGAGCAGTACTTC	CASSRHFNYEQYF